This T cell receptor beta chain comes out of a study of radiotherapy plus CTLA-4 blockade in lung cancer. The overall study: Among enrolled patients, 15% to 20% responded and about 30% achieved disease control.

As concerns this clone: Its specificity is not known.

This table comes from immunoSEQ multiplex PCR, and its TCRdb copy is limited to in-frame clones, with some not included. The table records about 59,000 clones, roughly 76% of them present only once. The CDR3 runs 15 residues. The V segment lost 0 bases and the J segment 2 bases; nucleotides outside the gene matches: 4. CDR1 and CDR2 from the germline V gene are SSHAT and FNYEAQ (reference sequence). Study-level points and caveats: In blood, tumor-derived TCR clones expanded after radiotherapy plus ipilimumab. Among reported predictors of response, early blood T cell clone dynamics with interferon-beta performed best.

The TCR comes from a human donor with non-small cell lung cancer who had a complete response to radiotherapy plus ipilimumab. The sequencing here drew on peripheral blood, taken from a patient treated with radiotherapy plus ipilimumab. The chain joins TRBV7-7 to TRBJ2-7; 7 bases agree with TRBD1. For the CDR3, the DNA is TGTGCCAGCAGCTTAGCAACAGGGGTTACCTACGAGCAGTACTTC. Protein product: CASSLATGVTYEQYF.